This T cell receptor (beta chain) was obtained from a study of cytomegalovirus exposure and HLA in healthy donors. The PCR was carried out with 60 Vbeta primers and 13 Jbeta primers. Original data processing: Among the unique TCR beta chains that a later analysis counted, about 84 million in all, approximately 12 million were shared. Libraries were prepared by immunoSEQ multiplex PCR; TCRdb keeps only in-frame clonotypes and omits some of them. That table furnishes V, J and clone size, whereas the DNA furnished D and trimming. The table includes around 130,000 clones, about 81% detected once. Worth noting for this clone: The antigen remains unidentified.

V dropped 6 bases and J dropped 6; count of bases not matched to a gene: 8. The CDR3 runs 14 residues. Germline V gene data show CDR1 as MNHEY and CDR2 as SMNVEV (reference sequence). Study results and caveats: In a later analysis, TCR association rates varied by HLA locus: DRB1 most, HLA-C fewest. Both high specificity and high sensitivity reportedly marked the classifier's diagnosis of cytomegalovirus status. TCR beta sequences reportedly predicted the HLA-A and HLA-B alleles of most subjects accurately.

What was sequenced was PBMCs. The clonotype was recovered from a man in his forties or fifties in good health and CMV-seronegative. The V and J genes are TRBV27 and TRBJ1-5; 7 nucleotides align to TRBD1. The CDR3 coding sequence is TGTGCCAGCAGACAGGGGAGTGACGGTCAGCCCCAGCATTTT. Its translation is CASRQGSDGQPQHF.